This TCR beta chain comes out of a study of cytomegalovirus exposure and HLA in healthy donors. Overall study: The 110 or so validation repertoires used the same platform as the roughly 670 first-cohort repertoires, a later analysis reported. Overall study results and limits: CMV antigen specificity of a few CMV-associated chains was confirmed in vitro.

Clones were sequenced by immunoSEQ multiplex PCR, and TCRdb holds only the in-frame ones, with some missing. Among 80,000 to 95,000 clones, approximately 96% were seen once, and the ten largest hold 1.3%. Germline V gene data show CDR1 as LGHNA and CDR2 as YNFKEQ. J was trimmed by 8 bases and V by 5 bases; bases with no gene match: 6. The CDR3 covers 14 residues. In regard to this clone: Its target is not known.

Specimen: PBMCs. This TCR came from a woman aged 18-29 years in good health and CMV-seronegative. This chain links TRBV4-2 with TRBJ2-1; 10 bases match TRBD2. The CDR3 DNA reads TGTGCCAGCAGCGGGACTAGCGTTATGGATGAGCAGTTCTTC. Its translation: CASSGTSVMDEQFF.